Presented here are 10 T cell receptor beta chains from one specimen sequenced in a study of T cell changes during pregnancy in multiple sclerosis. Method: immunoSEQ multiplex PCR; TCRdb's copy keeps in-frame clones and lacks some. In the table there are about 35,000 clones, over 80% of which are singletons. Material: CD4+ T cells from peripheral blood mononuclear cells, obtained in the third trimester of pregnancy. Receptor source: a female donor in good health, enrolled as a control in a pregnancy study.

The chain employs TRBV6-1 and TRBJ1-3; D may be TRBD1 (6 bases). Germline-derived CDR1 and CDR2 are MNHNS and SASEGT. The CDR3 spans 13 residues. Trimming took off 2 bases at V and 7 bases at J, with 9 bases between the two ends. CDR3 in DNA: TGTGCCAGCAGTGAAAACAGGGTGAACACCATATATTTT. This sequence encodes CASSENRVNTIYF.

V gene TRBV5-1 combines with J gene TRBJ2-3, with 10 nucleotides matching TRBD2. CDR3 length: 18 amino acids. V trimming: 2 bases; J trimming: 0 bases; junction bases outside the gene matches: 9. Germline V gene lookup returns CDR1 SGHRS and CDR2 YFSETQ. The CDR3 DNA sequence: TGCGCCAGCAGCTTAACCGGGACTAGCGACCCTAGCACAGATACGCAGTATTTT. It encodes CASSLTGTSDPSTDTQYF.

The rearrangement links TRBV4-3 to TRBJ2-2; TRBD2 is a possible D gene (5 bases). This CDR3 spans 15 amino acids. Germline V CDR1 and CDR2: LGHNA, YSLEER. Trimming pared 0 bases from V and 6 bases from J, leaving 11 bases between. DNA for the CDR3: TGCGCCAGCAGCCAAGATGAGGGCGCCCCCGGGGAGCTGTTTTTT. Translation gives CASSQDEGAPGELFF.

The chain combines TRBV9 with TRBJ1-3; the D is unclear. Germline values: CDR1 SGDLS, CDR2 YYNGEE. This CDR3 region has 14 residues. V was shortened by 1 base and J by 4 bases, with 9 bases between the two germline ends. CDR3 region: CASSVTAGGNTIYF. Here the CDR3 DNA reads TGTGCCAGCAGCGTAACAGCGGGGGGAAACACCATATATTTT.

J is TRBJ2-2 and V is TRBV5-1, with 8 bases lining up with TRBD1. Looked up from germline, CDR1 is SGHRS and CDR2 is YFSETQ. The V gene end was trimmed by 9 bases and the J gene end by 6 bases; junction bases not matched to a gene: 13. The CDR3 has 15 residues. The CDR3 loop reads CATKDRTGTAGELFF. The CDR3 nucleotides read TGCGCCACGAAAGATAGGACAGGGACAGCCGGGGAGCTGTTTTTT.

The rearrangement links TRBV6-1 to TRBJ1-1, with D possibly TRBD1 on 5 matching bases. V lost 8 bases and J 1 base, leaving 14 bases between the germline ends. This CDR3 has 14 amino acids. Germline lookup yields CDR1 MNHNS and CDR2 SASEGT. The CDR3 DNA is TGTGCCAGCGAACTGGACACAACGAACACTGAAGCTTTCTTT. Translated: CASELDTTNTEAFF.

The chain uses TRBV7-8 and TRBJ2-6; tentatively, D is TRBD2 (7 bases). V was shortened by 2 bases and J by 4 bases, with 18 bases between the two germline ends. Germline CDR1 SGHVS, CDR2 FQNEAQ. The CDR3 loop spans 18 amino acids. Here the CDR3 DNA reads TGTGCCAGCAGCTTAAGGGGAGGGGGGGGGCGAGGGGCCAACGTCCTGACTTTC. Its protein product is CASSLRGGGGRGANVLTF.

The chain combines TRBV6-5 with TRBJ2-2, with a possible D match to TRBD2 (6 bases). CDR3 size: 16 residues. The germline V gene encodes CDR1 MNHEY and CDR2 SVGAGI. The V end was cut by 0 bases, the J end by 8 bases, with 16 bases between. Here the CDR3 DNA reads TGTGCCAGCAGTTACTCGATGTACGCAGGGACTGGGGAGCTGTTTTTT. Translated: CASSYSMYAGTGELFF.

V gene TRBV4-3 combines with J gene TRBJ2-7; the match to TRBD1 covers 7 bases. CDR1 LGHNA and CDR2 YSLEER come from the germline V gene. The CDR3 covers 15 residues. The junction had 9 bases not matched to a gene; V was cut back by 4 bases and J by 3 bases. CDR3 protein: CASSRGTDKYYEQYF. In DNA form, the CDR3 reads TGCGCCAGCAGCCGTGGGACAGATAAATACTACGAGCAGTACTTC.

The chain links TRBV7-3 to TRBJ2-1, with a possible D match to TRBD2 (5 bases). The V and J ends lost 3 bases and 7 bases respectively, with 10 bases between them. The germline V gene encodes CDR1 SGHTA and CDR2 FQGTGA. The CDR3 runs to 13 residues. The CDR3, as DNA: TGTGCCAGCAGCTTCGGGGTACAAAATGAGCAGTTCTTC. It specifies CASSFGVQNEQFF.